This T cell receptor beta chain was sequenced for a study of response to subunit inactivated influenza vaccine. Whole-study findings and limits: Few new T cells, the authors suggested, are recruited by each seasonal influenza vaccination.

TCRdb re-derived calls from the RT-PCR reads in MiXCR, one entry per CDR3 protein. The sample holds roughly 780,000 distinct CDR3 sequences, around 20% seen once. The sample holds many counts of this clonotype. Antigen specificity is unknown. J lost 2 bases, V lost 6 bases, and 2 bases had no gene match. The germline gives CDR1 DFQATT, CDR2 SNEGSKA (reference sequence). The CDR3 loop spans 14 amino acids. The genes are TRBV20-1 and TRBJ2-1; 12 nucleotides agree with TRBD2. The source material was PBMCs from blood, sampled around 5 days after vaccination. The receptor was isolated from a middle-aged man who received an inactivated influenza vaccine. The DNA for the CDR3 is TGCAGTGCCCGGACTAGCGGGGCCTACAATGAGCAGTTCTTC. Amino acids: CSARTSGAYNEQFF.